This TCR beta chain was found in a study of Tregs in tolerant kidney transplant recipients. Study information: Related graft donors supplied nonmyeloablative bone marrow transplants, and mixed chimerism was transient.

Profiling relied on immunoSEQ multiplex PCR, and the TCRdb table lists in-frame clones only, not all of them. The data contain over 50,000 clones, 75% to 90% of them seen just once; the ten biggest clones take up 2.1%. A remark on this clone: The antigen is unknown.

The study, taken as a whole, reports: Donor-specific Treg expansion exceeded global Treg expansion in tolerant patients, suggesting antigen drive.

Specimen: Tregs from blood, collected before the transplant. The clonotype was recovered from a human donor who received a combined kidney and bone marrow transplant.

Here the CDR3 reads CASSVTEAGGNTQYF. In DNA form, the CDR3 reads TGTGCCAGCAGCGTGACAGAAGCGGGGGGAAATACGCAGTATTTT. This chain joins TRBV9 and TRBJ2-3, with TRBD2 matching 9 bases. The CDR3 totals 15 residues. Per germline, CDR1 SGDLS and CDR2 YYNGEE. J was trimmed by 7 bases and V by 2 bases; bases with no gene match: 8.